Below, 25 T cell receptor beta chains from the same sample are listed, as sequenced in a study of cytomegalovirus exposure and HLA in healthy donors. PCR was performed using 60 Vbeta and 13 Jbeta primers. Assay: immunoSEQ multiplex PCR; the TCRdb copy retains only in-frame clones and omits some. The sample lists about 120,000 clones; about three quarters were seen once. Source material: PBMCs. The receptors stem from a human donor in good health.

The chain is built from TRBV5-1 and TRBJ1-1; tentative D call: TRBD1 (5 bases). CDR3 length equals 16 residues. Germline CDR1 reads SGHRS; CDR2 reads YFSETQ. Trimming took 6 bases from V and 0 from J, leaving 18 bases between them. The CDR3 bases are TGCGCCAGCACGGGTGAATGGGGCAGCTTGAACACTGAAGCTTTCTTT. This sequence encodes CASTGEWGSLNTEAFF.

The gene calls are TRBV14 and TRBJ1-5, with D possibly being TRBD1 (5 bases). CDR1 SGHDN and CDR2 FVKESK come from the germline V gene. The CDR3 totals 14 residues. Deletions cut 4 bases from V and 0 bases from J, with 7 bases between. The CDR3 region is CASSLQGSNQPQHF. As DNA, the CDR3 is TGTGCCAGCAGCCTTCAGGGTAGCAATCAGCCCCAGCATTTT.

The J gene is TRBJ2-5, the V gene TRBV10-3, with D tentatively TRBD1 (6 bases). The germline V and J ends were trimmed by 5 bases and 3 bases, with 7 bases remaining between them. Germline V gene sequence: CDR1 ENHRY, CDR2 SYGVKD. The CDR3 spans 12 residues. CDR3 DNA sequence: TGTGCCATCAGTACAGGGAAAGAGACCCAGTACTTC. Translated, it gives CAISTGKETQYF.

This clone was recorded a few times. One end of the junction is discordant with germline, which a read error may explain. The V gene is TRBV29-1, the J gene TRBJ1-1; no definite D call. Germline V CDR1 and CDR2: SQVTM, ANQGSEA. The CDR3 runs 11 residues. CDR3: CSVLALRGGIF. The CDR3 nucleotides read TGCAGCGTTTTAGCATTACGGGGAGGTATCTTT.

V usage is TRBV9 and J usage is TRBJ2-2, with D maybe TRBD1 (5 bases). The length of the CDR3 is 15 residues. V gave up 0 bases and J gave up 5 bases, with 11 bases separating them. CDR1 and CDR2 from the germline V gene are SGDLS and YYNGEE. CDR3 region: CASSVEGFGTGELFF. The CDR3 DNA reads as TGTGCCAGCAGCGTAGAGGGGTTTGGAACCGGGGAGCTGTTTTTT.

This CDR3 reads CSVDPHDRGYGYTF. In DNA form, the CDR3 reads TGCAGCGTTGACCCGCACGACAGGGGCTATGGCTACACCTTC. This chain joins TRBV29-1 and TRBJ1-2, with 8 bases fitting TRBD1. Germline-derived CDR1 and CDR2 are SQVTM and ANQGSEA. The CDR3 contains 14 residues. Unmatched junction bases numbered 7, after V lost 3 bases and J lost 4 bases.

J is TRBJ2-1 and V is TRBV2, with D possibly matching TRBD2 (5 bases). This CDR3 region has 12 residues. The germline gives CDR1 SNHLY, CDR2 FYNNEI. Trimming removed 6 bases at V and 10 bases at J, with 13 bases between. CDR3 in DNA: TGTGCCAGCAGATGGCTTGGCGGGGAGCAGTTCTTC. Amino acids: CASRWLGGEQFF.

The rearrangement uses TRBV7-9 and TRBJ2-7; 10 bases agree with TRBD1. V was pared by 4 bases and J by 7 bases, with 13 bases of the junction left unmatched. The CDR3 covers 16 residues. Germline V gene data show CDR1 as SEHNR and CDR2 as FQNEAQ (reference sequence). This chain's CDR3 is CASSYLLGTGASEQYF. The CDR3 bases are TGTGCCAGCAGCTATCTCTTGGGGACAGGGGCCTCGGAGCAGTACTTC.

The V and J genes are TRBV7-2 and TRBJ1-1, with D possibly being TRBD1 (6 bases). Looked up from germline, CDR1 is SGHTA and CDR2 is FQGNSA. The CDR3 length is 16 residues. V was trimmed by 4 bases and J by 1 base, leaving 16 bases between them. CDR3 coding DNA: TGTGCCAGCAGCTCAAGCTGGACAGACAGGAACACTGAAGCTTTCTTT. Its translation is CASSSSWTDRNTEAFF.

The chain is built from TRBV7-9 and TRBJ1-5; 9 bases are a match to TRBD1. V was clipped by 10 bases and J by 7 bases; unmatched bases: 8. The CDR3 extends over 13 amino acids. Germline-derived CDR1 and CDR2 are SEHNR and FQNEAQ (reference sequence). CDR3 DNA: TGTGCCACAACACAGGGGGCTGGCCAGCCCCAGCATTTT. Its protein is CATTQGAGQPQHF.

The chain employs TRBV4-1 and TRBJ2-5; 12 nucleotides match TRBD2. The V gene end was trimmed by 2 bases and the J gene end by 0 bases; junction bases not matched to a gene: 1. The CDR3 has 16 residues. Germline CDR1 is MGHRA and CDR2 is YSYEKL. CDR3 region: CASSQLAGGYQETQYF. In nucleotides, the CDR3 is TGCGCCAGCAGCCAACTAGCGGGGGGGTACCAAGAGACCCAGTACTTC.

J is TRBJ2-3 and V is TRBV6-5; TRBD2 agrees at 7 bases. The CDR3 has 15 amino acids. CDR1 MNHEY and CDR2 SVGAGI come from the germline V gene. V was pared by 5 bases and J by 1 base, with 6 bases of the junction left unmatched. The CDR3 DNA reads TGTGCCAGCAGTCCGGGACGGGGGGGCACAGATACGCAGTATTTT. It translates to CASSPGRGGTDTQYF.

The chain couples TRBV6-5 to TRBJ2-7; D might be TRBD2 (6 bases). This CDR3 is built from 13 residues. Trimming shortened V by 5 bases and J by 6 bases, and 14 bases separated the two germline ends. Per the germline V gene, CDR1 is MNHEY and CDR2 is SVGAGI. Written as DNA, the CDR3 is TGTGCCAGCAGTCCCCTGGAGGGATTCGAGCAGTACTTC. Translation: CASSPLEGFEQYF.

CDR3 protein: CASSQGVSGYTF. The DNA of the CDR3 is TGTGCCAGCAGCCAGGGGGTGTCTGGCTACACCTTC. The V and J genes are TRBV7-2 and TRBJ1-2; 7 nucleotides line up with TRBD1. The CDR3 contains 12 residues. The J segment lost 7 bases and the V segment lost 5 bases, leaving 4 bases of the junction unmatched. Germline CDR1 reads SGHTA; CDR2 reads FQGNSA.

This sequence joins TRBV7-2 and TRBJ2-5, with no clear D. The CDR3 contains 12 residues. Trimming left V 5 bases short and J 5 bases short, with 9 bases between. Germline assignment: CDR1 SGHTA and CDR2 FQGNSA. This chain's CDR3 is CASSQWSETQYF. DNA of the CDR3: TGTGCCAGCAGCCAGTGGAGTGAGACCCAGTACTTC.

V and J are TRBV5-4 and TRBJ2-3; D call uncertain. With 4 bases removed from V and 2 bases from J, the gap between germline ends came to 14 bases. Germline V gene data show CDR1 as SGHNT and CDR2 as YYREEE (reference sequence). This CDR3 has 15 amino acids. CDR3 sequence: CASSQTWHNTDTQYF. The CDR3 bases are TGTGCCAGCAGCCAAACATGGCACAACACAGATACGCAGTATTTT. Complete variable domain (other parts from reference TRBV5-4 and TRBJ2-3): ETGVTQSPTHLIKTRGQQVTLRCSSQSGHNTVSWYQQALGQGPQFIFQYYREEENGRGNFPPRFSGLQFPNYSSELNVNALELDDSALYLCASSQTWHNTDTQYFGPGTRLTVL.

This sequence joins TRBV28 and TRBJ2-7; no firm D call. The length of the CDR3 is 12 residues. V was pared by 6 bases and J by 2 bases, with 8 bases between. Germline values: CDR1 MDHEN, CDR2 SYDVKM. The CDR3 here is CASRLFPYEQYF. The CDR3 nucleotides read TGTGCCAGCAGACTATTCCCCTACGAGCAGTACTTC.

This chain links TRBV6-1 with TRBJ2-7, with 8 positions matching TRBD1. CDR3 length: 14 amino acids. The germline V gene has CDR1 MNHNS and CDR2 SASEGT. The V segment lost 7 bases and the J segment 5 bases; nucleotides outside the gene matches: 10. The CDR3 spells CASNTDRGAHEQYF. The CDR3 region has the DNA TGTGCCAGCAATACCGACAGGGGCGCCCACGAGCAGTACTTC.

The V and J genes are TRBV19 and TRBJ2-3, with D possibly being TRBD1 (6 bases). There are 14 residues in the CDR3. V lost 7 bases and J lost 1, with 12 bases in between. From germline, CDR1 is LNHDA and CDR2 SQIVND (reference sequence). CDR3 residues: CASTPNRGTDTQYF. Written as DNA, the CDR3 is TGTGCCAGTACCCCGAACAGGGGCACAGATACGCAGTATTTT.

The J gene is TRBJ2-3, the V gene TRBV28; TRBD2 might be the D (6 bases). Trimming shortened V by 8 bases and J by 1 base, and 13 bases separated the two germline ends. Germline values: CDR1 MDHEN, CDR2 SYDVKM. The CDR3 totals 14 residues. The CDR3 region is CASEHGGGTDTQYF. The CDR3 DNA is TGTGCCAGCGAGCACGGGGGAGGCACAGATACGCAGTATTTT.

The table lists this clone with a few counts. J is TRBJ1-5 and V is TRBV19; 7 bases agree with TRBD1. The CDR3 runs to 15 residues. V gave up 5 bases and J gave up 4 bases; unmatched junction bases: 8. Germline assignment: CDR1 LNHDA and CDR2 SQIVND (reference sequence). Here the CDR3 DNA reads TGTGCCAGTAGTGTACGACAGGGTAGTAATCAGCCCCAGCATTTT. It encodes CASSVRQGSNQPQHF. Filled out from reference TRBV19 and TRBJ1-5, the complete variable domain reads DGGITQSPKYLFRKEGQNVTLSCEQNLNHDAMYWYRQDPGQGLRLIYYSQIVNDFQKGDIAEGYSVSREKKESFPLTVTSAQKNPTAFYLCASSVRQGSNQPQHFGDGTRLSIL.

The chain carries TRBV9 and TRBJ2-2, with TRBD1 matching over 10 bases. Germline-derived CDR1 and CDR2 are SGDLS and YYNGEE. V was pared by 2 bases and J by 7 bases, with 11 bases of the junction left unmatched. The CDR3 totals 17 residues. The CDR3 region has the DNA TGTGCCAGCAGCGTCTTCGGACAGGGGGTGATGGGCGGGGAGCTGTTTTTT. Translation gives CASSVFGQGVMGGELFF.

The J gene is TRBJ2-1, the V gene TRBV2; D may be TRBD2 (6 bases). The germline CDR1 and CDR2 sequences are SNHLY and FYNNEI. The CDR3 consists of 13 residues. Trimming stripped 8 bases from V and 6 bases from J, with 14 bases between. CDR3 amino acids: CASLGGRPNEQFF. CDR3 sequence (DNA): TGTGCCAGCCTCGGGGGAAGACCCAATGAGCAGTTCTTC.

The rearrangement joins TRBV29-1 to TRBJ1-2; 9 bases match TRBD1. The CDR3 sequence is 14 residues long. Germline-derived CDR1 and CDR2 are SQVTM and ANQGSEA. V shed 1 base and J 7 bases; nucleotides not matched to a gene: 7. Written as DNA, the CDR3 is TGCAGCGTTGAAGTGGGACAGGGTACGAGTGGCTACACCTTC. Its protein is CSVEVGQGTSGYTF.

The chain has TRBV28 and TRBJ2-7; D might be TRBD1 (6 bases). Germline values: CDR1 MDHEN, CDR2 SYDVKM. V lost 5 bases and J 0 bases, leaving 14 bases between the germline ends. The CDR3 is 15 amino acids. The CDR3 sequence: CASSGKGVSSYEQYF. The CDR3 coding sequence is TGTGCCAGCAGTGGAAAGGGGGTTAGCTCCTACGAGCAGTACTTC.